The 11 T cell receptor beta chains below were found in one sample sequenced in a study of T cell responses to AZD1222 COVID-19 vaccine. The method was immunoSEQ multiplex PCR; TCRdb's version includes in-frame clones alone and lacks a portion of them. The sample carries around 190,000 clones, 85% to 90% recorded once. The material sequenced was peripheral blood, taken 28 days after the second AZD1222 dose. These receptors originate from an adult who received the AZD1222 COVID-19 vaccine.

In DNA form, the CDR3 reads TGTGCCAGTAGTACCTCTGCCAGGAACACTGAAGCTTTCTTT. The encoded protein is CASSTSARNTEAFF. The chain links TRBV19 to TRBJ1-1; D unresolved. V was pared by 4 bases and J by 1 base, with 10 bases between. The germline V gene encodes CDR1 LNHDA and CDR2 SQIVND (reference sequence). CDR3 length: 14 amino acids. The full variable domain, completed using reference TRBV19 and TRBJ1-1, is DGGITQSPKYLFRKEGQNVTLSCEQNLNHDAMYWYRQDPGQGLRLIYYSQIVNDFQKGDIAEGYSVSREKKESFPLTVTSAQKNPTAFYLCASSTSARNTEAFFGQGTRLTVV.

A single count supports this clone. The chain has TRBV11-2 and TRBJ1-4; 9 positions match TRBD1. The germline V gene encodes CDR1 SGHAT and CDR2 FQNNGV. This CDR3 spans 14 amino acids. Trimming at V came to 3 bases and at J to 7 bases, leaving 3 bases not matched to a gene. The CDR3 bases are TGTGCCAGCAGCTTGGGACAGGGCGTTGAAAAACTGTTTTTT. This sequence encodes CASSLGQGVEKLFF.

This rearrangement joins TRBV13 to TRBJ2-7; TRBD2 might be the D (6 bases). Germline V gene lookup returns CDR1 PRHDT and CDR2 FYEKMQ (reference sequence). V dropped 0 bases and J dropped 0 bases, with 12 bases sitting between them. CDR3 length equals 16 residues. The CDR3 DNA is TGTGCCAGCAGCTTAGGCCCGAGGGACTTCTCCTACGAGCAGTACTTC. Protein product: CASSLGPRDFSYEQYF.

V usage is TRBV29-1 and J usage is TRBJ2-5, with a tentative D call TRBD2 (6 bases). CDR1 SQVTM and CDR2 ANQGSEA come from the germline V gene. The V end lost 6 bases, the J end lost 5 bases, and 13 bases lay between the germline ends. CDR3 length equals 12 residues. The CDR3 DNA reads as TGCAGCGTGGGGGACTTCGCGGAGACCCAGTACTTC. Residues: CSVGDFAETQYF.

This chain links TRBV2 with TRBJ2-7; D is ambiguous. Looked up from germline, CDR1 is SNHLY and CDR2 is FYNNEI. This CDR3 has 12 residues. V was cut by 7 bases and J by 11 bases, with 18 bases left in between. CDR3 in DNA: TGTGCCAGCACTTGGTTCGGCCCGGTGGAGTACTTC. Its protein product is CASTWFGPVEYF.

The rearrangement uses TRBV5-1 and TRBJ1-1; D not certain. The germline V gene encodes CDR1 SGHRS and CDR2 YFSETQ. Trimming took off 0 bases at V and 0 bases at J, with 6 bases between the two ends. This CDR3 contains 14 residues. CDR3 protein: CASSLDQMNTEAFF. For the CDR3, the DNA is TGCGCCAGCAGCTTGGACCAGATGAACACTGAAGCTTTCTTT. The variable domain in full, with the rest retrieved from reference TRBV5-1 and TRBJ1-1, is KAGVTQTPRYLIKTRGQQVTLSCSPISGHRSVSWYQQTPGQGLQFLFEYFSETQRNKGNFPGRFSGRQFSNSRSEMNVSTLELGDSALYLCASSLDQMNTEAFFGQGTRLTVV.

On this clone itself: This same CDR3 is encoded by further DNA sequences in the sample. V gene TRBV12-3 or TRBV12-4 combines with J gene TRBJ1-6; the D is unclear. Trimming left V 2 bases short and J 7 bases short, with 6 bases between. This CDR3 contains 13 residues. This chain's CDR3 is CASSLLGNSPLHF. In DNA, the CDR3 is TGTGCCAGCAGTTTACTGGGGAATTCACCCCTCCACTTT.

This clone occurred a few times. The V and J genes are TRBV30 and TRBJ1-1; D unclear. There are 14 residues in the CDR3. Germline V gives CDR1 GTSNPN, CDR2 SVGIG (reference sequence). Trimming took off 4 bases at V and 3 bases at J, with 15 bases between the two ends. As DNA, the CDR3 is TGTGCCTGGACATCCTCGGGTTCTGACACTGAAGCTTTCTTT. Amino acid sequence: CAWTSSGSDTEAFF. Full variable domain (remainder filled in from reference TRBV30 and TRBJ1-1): SQTIHQWPATLVQPVGSPLSLECTVEGTSNPNLYWYRQAAGRGLQLLFYSVGIGQISSEVPQNLSASRPQDRQFILSSKKLLLSDSGFYLCAWTSSGSDTEAFFGQGTRLTVV.

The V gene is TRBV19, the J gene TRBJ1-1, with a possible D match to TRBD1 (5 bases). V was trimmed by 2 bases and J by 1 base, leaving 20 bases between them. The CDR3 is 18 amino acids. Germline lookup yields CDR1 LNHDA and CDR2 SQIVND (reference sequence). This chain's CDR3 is CASSILGANAGRNTEAFF. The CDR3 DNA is TGTGCCAGTAGTATACTAGGGGCGAATGCTGGTCGGAACACTGAAGCTTTCTTT.

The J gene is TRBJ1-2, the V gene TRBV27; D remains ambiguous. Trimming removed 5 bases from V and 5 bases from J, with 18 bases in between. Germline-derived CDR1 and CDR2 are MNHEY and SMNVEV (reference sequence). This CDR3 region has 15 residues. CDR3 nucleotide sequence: TGTGCCAGCAGTCGGAGGTCAGACCCCCAGTATGGCTACACCTTC. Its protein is CASSRRSDPQYGYTF.

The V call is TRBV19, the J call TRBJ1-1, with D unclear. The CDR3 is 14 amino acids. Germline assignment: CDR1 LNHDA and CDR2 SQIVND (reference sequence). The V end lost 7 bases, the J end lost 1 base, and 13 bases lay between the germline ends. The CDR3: CASTPGRPNTEAFF. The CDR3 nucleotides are TGTGCCAGTACCCCTGGACGGCCGAACACTGAAGCTTTCTTT. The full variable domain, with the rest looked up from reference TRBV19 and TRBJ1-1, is DGGITQSPKYLFRKEGQNVTLSCEQNLNHDAMYWYRQDPGQGLRLIYYSQIVNDFQKGDIAEGYSVSREKKESFPLTVTSAQKNPTAFYLCASTPGRPNTEAFFGQGTRLTVV.